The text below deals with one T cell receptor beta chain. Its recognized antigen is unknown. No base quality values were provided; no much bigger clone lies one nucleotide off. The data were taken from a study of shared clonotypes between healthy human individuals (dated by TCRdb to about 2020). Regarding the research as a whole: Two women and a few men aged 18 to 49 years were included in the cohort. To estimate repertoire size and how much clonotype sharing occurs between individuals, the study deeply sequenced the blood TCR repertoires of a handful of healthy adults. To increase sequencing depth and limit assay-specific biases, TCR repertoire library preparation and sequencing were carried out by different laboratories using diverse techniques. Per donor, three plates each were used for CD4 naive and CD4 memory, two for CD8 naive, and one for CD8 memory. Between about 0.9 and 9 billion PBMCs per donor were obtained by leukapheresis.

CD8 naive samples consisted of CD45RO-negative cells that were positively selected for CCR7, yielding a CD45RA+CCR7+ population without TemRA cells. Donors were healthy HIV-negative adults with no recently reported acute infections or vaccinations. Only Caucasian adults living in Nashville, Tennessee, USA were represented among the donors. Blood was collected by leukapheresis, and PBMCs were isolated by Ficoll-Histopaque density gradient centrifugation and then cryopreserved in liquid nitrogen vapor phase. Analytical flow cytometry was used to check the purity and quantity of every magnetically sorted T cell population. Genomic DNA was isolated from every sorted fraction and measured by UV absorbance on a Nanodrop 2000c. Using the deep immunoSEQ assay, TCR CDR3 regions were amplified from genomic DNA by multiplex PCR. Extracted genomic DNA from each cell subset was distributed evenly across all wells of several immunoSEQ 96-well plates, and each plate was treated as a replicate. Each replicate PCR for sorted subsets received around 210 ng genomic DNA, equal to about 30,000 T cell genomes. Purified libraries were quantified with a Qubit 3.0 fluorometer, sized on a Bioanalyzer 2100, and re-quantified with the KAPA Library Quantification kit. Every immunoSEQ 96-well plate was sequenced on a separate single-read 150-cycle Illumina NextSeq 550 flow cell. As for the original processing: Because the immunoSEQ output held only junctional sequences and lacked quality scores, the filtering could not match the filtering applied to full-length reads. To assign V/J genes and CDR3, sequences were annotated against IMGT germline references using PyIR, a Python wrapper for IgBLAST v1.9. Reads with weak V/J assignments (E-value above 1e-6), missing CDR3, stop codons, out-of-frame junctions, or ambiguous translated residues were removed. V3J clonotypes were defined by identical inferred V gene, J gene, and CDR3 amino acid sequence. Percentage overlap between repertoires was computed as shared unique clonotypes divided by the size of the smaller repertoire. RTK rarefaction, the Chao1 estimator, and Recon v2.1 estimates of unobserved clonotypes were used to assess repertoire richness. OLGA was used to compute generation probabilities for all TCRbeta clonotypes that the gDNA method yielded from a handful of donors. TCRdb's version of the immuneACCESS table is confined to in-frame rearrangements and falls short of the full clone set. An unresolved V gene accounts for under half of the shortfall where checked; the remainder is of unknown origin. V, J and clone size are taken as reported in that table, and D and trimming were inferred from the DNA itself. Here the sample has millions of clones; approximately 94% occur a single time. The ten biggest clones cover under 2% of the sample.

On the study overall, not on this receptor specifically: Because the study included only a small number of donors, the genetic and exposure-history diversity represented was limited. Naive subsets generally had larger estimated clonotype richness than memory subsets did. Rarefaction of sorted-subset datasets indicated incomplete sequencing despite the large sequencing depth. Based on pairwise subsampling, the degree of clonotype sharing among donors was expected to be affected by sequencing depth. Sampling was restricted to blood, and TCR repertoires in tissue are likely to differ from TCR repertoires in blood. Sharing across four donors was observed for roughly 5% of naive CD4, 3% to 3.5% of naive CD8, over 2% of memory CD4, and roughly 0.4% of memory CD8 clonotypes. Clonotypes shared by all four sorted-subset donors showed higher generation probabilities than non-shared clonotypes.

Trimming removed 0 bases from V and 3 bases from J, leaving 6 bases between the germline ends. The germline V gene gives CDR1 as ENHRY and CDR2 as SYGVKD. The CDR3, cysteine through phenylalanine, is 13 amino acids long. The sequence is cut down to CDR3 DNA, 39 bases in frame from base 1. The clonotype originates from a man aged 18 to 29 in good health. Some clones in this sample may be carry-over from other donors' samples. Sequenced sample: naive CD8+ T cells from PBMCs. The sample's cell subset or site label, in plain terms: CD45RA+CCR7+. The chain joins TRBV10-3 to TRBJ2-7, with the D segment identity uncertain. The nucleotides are TGTGCCATCAGTGAGTCGAGCCACTACGAGCAGTACTTC. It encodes CAISESSHYEQYF.